These 8 T cell receptor beta chains originate from one sample sequenced in a study of cytomegalovirus exposure and HLA in healthy donors. The PCR made use of 60 Vbeta and 13 Jbeta primers. The protocol was immunoSEQ multiplex PCR, while the TCRdb copy is restricted to in-frame clones and leaves out a portion. The sample includes about 100,000 clones, about 80% seen only once; the top ten take around 7%. Sequencing was performed on PBMCs. These receptors originate from a man in his forties in good health and CMV-seropositive.

The sample holds a few counts of this clone. V is TRBV6-1 and J is TRBJ2-6; D not resolved. The germline CDR1 and CDR2 sequences are MNHNS and SASEGT. V lost 4 bases and J 2 bases, leaving 12 bases between the germline ends. This CDR3 has 16 residues. The CDR3 here is CASSALPTPGANVLTF. The CDR3 DNA reads TGTGCCAGCAGTGCTCTTCCTACCCCTGGGGCCAACGTCCTGACTTTC.

The chain has TRBV19 and TRBJ2-1; the match to TRBD2 covers 16 bases. This CDR3 is 15 amino acids long. After removal of 8 bases from V and 8 bases from J, the junction contained 6 bases not matched to a gene. Germline V gene sequence: CDR1 LNHDA, CDR2 SQIVND (reference sequence). The CDR3 DNA is TGTGCCAGTCGGGGACTAGCGGGAGGGGGGGATGAGCAGTTCTTC. It is translated as CASRGLAGGGDEQFF.

This clone occurred once. The CDR3 region is CASSPHTGFLNQPQHF. The CDR3 DNA reads TGTGCCAGCAGCCCGCATACCGGTTTTCTTAATCAGCCCCAGCATTTT. This sequence joins TRBV11-2 and TRBJ1-5; no clear D gene. V lost 5 bases and J 4 bases, leaving 18 bases between the germline ends. Looked up from germline, CDR1 is SGHAT and CDR2 is FQNNGV. The CDR3 length is 16 residues.

This chain joins TRBV6-5 and TRBJ2-5; D perhaps matches TRBD2 (6 bases). The DNA end favors TRBJ2-7, so the J call may be wrong. This CDR3 contains 11 residues. Looked up from germline, CDR1 is MNHEY and CDR2 is SVGAGI. The CDR3 DNA reads as TGTGCCAGCGGAGGGTCCTACGAGCAGTACTTC. The encoded protein is CASGGSYEQYF.

This clone was seen once. The V gene is TRBV5-4, the J gene TRBJ2-2; 8 bases agree with TRBD2. CDR1 is SGHNT, CDR2 YYREEE, per germline (reference sequence). J gave up 3 bases and V 2 bases, and 3 bases lay outside the gene matches. This CDR3 region has 15 residues. The CDR3 bases are TGTGCCAGCAGCTTTTACGGGAGGGACACCGGGGAGCTGTTTTTT. It specifies CASSFYGRDTGELFF. The full variable domain, completed using reference TRBV5-4 and TRBJ2-2, is ETGVTQSPTHLIKTRGQQVTLRCSSQSGHNTVSWYQQALGQGPQFIFQYYREEENGRGNFPPRFSGLQFPNYSSELNVNALELDDSALYLCASSFYGRDTGELFFGEGSRLTVL.

This chain uses TRBV27 with TRBJ2-5; 12 bases map to TRBD2. The better agreement between TRBJ2-7 and the DNA end casts doubt on the J call. Germline assignment: CDR1 MNHEY and CDR2 SMNVEV (reference sequence). The CDR3 totals 16 residues. CDR3 nucleotide sequence: TGTGCCAGCAGTCGACTAGCGGGAGCTTCCTCCTACGAGCAGTACTTC. This gives the protein CASSRLAGASSYEQYF.

The V gene is TRBV11-2, the J gene TRBJ1-6; D gene uncertain. This CDR3 has 13 amino acids. The V end was cut by 0 bases, the J end by 7 bases, with 4 bases between. Germline-derived CDR1 and CDR2 are SGHAT and FQNNGV. The CDR3 loop is CASSLDPNSPLHF. DNA of the CDR3: TGTGCCAGCAGCTTAGATCCGAATTCACCCCTCCACTTT.

The V call is TRBV4-1, the J call TRBJ1-2; D is uncertain. CDR1 and CDR2 (germline): MGHRA, YSYEKL. This CDR3 has 14 residues. Trimming removed 4 bases at V and 8 bases at J, with 17 bases between. The CDR3 bases are TGCGCCAGCAGCCTCCATCTCGGGGAGGGAGGCTACACCTTC. Translation: CASSLHLGEGGYTF.